The 19 T cell receptor beta chains given below trace back to one sample, sequenced in a study of blood T cell repertoires in COVID-19. Here immunoSEQ multiplex PCR was the method, and the copy in TCRdb shows in-frame clones only, minus some. The table includes some 83,000 clones, about two thirds detected once. Sequencing used peripheral blood. These receptors all stem from a woman at least 80 years old with acute or convalescent COVID-19.

This sequence joins TRBV5-4 and TRBJ1-1; tentatively, D is TRBD1 (6 bases). CDR3 size: 14 residues. Trimming shortened V by 4 bases and J by 6 bases, and 16 bases separated the two germline ends. Germline V gene sequence: CDR1 SGHNT, CDR2 YYREEE (reference sequence). In nucleotides, the CDR3 is TGTGCCAGCAGCCTGACTTCAGGGGCTCCTGAAGCTTTCTTT. Protein product: CASSLTSGAPEAFF.

This clone appeared once. V and J are TRBV11-3 and TRBJ1-1, with D unclear. V lost 2 bases and J 5 bases, leaving 12 bases between the germline ends. The CDR3 length is 14 residues. The germline gives CDR1 SGHNT, CDR2 YENEEA. This CDR3 reads CASSLSGSETEAFF. The CDR3 coding sequence is TGTGCCAGCAGCTTATCCGGGTCAGAGACTGAAGCTTTCTTT.

The chain is built from TRBV15 and TRBJ2-1, with TRBD1 as a possible D gene (5 bases). The CDR3 loop spans 14 amino acids. Germline CDR1 and CDR2: LNHNV and YYDKDF (reference sequence). Trimming took off 6 bases at V and 1 base at J, with 10 bases between the two ends. CDR3 sequence reads: CATSPDRSYNEQFF. The CDR3 DNA is TGTGCCACCAGTCCCGACAGATCCTACAATGAGCAGTTCTTC. Using reference TRBV15 and TRBJ2-1 for the parts outside the CDR3, the full variable domain is DAMVIQNPRYQVTQFGKPVTLSCSQTLNHNVMYWYQQKSSQAPKLLFHYYDKDFNNEADTPDNFQSRRPNTSFCFLDIRSPGLGDTAMYLCATSPDRSYNEQFFGPGTRLTVL.

Details on this clone: Its ends do not fully match the called genes, so a read error is possible. The chain uses TRBV6-5 and TRBJ1-6; D remains ambiguous. The CDR3 totals 16 residues. From germline, CDR1 is MNHEY and CDR2 SVGAGI. The CDR3 is CASSYYTEPSDSPLHF. The CDR3 DNA sequence: TGTGCCAGCAGCTACTATACGGAGCCATCGGATTCACCCCTCCACTTT.

CDR3 in DNA: TGTGCCAGTACGGGTTTTGGGGCCAACGTCCTGACTTTC. Translating it yields CASTGFGANVLTF. The rearrangement joins TRBV19 to TRBJ2-6; D not certain. V dropped 7 bases and J dropped 3 bases, with 7 bases sitting between them. Germline CDR1 is LNHDA and CDR2 is SQIVND (reference sequence). The CDR3 is 13 residues long.

CDR3 DNA sequence: TGTGCCAGCAGTGATCAGCGGTCCCAAGAGACCCAGTACTTC. It encodes CASSDQRSQETQYF. J is TRBJ2-5 and V is TRBV2; perhaps TRBD2 as D (5 bases). The CDR3 covers 14 residues. Between the trimmed V and J ends, which lost 3 bases and 1 base, there was a span of 9 bases. The germline V gene encodes CDR1 SNHLY and CDR2 FYNNEI.

The chain employs TRBV6-4 and TRBJ1-2, with a weak D call TRBD1 (6 bases). This CDR3 contains 12 residues. The ends were cut back, 6 bases at V and 2 bases at J, with 7 bases in the middle. Germline V gene sequence: CDR1 MRHNA, CDR2 SNTAGT. This CDR3 is CASSQGNYGYTF. The CDR3 DNA is TGTGCCAGCAGCCAGGGGAACTATGGCTACACCTTC.

The V gene is TRBV2, the J gene TRBJ1-1; no firm D call. Per germline, CDR1 SNHLY and CDR2 FYNNEI. V gave up 3 bases and J gave up 7 bases, with 15 bases separating them. This CDR3 is 14 amino acids long. The CDR3 sequence: CASSDVLVTGEAFF. CDR3 DNA sequence: TGTGCCAGCAGTGACGTACTCGTGACGGGTGAAGCTTTCTTT.

This chain joins TRBV7-6 and TRBJ1-5; no clear D gene. The CDR3 has 15 amino acids. Germline CDR1 is SGHVS and CDR2 is FNYEAQ. V lost 5 bases and J 6 bases, leaving 17 bases between the germline ends. CDR3 region: CASSLLGGVPQPQHF. The CDR3 DNA follows: TGTGCCAGCAGCCTATTGGGAGGAGTTCCTCAGCCCCAGCATTTT.

The V gene is TRBV5-1, the J gene TRBJ2-7; D is ambiguous. Germline CDR1 and CDR2: SGHRS and YFSETQ. The V and J ends lost 4 bases and 2 bases respectively, with 13 bases between them. The CDR3 consists of 14 residues. The chain's CDR3 is CASSVRQGPYEQYF. The CDR3 region has the DNA TGCGCCAGCAGCGTACGACAAGGCCCCTACGAGCAGTACTTC.

The chain recombines TRBV2 with TRBJ2-7, with D perhaps TRBD1 (5 bases). Deletions cut 6 bases from V and 3 bases from J, with 12 bases between. Per the germline V gene, CDR1 is SNHLY and CDR2 is FYNNEI. This CDR3 has 13 residues. In DNA form, the CDR3 reads TGTGCCAGCAGACCCCGAGACAGCTACGAGCAGTACTTC. Translation: CASRPRDSYEQYF.

The V and J genes are TRBV7-2 and TRBJ1-6; D gene unclear. V dropped 2 bases and J dropped 3 bases, with 11 bases sitting between them. Germline CDR1 SGHTA, CDR2 FQGNSA. This CDR3 is built from 16 residues. The chain's CDR3 is CASSLFRDGYNSPLHF. The CDR3 bases are TGTGCCAGCAGCTTATTCCGGGATGGCTATAATTCACCCCTCCACTTT.

There are a few counts of this clone. J is TRBJ1-1 and V is TRBV4-2; TRBD1 is a possible D gene (5 bases). CDR3 length equals 15 residues. The germline V gene has CDR1 LGHNA and CDR2 YNFKEQ. V gave up 5 bases and J gave up 0 bases, with 13 bases separating them. The CDR3 is CASSLSTVMNTEAFF. The CDR3 nucleotides read TGTGCCAGCAGCTTATCGACAGTAATGAACACTGAAGCTTTCTTT.

The chain recombines TRBV7-2 with TRBJ2-3; D perhaps matches TRBD2 (6 bases). Trimming took off 11 bases at V and 4 bases at J, with 19 bases between the two ends. CDR3 length equals 14 residues. The germline CDR1 and CDR2 sequences are SGHTA and FQGNSA. In DNA form, the CDR3 reads TGTGCCCTCTCTGAGCGGGTGGTTGCAGATACGCAGTATTTT. It encodes CALSERVVADTQYF.

This clone was recorded once. The chain couples TRBV5-8 to TRBJ1-2; D not certain. V was cut by 1 base and J by 7 bases, with 14 bases left in between. Germline-derived CDR1 and CDR2 are SGHTS and YDEGEE. The CDR3 sequence is 14 residues long. CDR3 DNA: TGTGCCAGCAGCTTGAGGCGGGGAATGGGTGGCTACACCTTC. It specifies CASSLRRGMGGYTF.

The gene calls are TRBV7-2 and TRBJ1-6; 7 nucleotides agree with TRBD1. The CDR3 sequence is 15 residues long. Germline V gene lookup returns CDR1 SGHTA and CDR2 FQGNSA. J was trimmed by 4 bases and V by 0 bases; bases with no gene match: 0. CDR3 nucleotide sequence: TGTGCCAGCAGCTTAGCGGGACAGTATAATTCACCCCTCCACTTT. It encodes CASSLAGQYNSPLHF.

This chain joins TRBV10-2 and TRBJ2-7; 10 nucleotides agree with TRBD2. The length of the CDR3 is 16 residues. In germline, CDR1 is WSHSY, CDR2 SAAADI. The junction had 14 bases not matched to a gene; V was cut back by 6 bases and J by 6 bases. The CDR3 loop is CASSDYSGGPHFEQYF. The CDR3 DNA reads as TGCGCCAGCAGCGACTATAGCGGGGGGCCCCATTTCGAGCAGTACTTC.

This clone has a handful of counts. The J gene is TRBJ2-1, the V gene TRBV9; a weak D match, TRBD2 (6 bases). The CDR3 is made up of 16 amino acids. CDR1 is SGDLS, CDR2 YYNGEE, per germline. Trimming took 5 bases from V and 5 from J, leaving 20 bases between them. CDR3 protein: CASSVPSGVPNNEQFF. The CDR3 DNA follows: TGTGCCAGCAGTGTACCCTCGGGGGTACCTAACAATGAGCAGTTCTTC.

The J gene is TRBJ2-3, the V gene TRBV7-9, with 9 positions matching TRBD1. The CDR3 runs to 15 residues. With V trimmed by 5 bases and J by 3 bases, 6 bases remained unmatched. The germline gives CDR1 SEHNR, CDR2 FQNEAQ (reference sequence). CDR3 nucleotides: TGTGCCAGCAGCGTTACAGGGGGCCCTACAGATACGCAGTATTTT. It translates to CASSVTGGPTDTQYF.